These T cell receptor beta chains were read from a single sample in a study of OX40 agonist ivuxolimab in advanced cancers. The assay was immunoSEQ multiplex PCR, and TCRdb's table has in-frame clones only and misses some. The data hold about 62,000 clones, with roughly 78% observed a single time. The sequencing here drew on CD4+ or CD8+ T cells sorted from blood, taken in a trial of the OX40 agonist ivuxolimab. These receptors all stem from an adult with an advanced solid tumor such as melanoma, head and neck, liver or kidney cancer. CDR3s include the opening cysteine and the closing phenylalanine or tryptophan. The order of the fields is D gene, V gene, J gene, clone size, CDR3 protein, CDR3 DNA. D genes are given only for firm matches. Size values are once, few and many counts, or a class for expanded clones, and some rows have none.

d_call: NA; v_call: TRBV7-3; j_call: TRBJ2-1; clone_size: NA; cdr3_aa: CASSSLGGAYNEQFF; cdr3_nt: TGTGCCAGCAGCTCCTTAGGGGGAGCGTACAATGAGCAGTTCTTC
d_call: TRBD2; v_call: TRBV29-1; j_call: TRBJ2-3; clone_size: NA; cdr3_aa: CSVLAVLAGGNTDTQYF; cdr3_nt: TGCAGCGTTCTAGCGGTACTAGCGGGGGGTAACACAGATACGCAGTATTTT
d_call: NA; v_call: TRBV30; j_call: TRBJ1-1; clone_size: few; cdr3_aa: CAWPPTKAFF; cdr3_nt: TGTGCCTGGCCACCTACCAAAGCTTTCTTT
d_call: TRBD1; v_call: TRBV6-1; j_call: TRBJ1-1; clone_size: NA; cdr3_aa: CASSDLTGGDTEAFF; cdr3_nt: TGTGCCAGCAGTGATTTGACAGGGGGTGACACTGAAGCTTTCTTT
d_call: NA; v_call: TRBV7-2; j_call: TRBJ1-6; clone_size: NA; cdr3_aa: CASSLTPASLGALHF; cdr3_nt: TGTGCCAGCAGCTTGACGCCCGCTTCCCTGGGGGCCCTCCACTTT
d_call: TRBD2; v_call: TRBV19; j_call: TRBJ2-5; clone_size: NA; cdr3_aa: CASSRSGSGQETQYF; cdr3_nt: TGTGCCAGTAGTCGGAGCGGGAGTGGGCAAGAGACCCAGTACTTC
d_call: NA; v_call: TRBV13; j_call: TRBJ1-6; clone_size: NA; cdr3_aa: CASSSTKGVNNSPLHF; cdr3_nt: TGTGCCAGCAGCTCAACAAAGGGAGTTAATAATTCACCCCTCCACTTT
d_call: NA; v_call: TRBV6-1; j_call: TRBJ2-7; clone_size: few; cdr3_aa: CASKDLGTASYEQYF; cdr3_nt: TGTGCCAGCAAGGACCTCGGGACGGCATCCTACGAGCAGTACTTC
d_call: NA; v_call: TRBV6-5; j_call: TRBJ2-7; clone_size: NA; cdr3_aa: CASSSPPDGIYEQYF; cdr3_nt: TGTGCCAGCAGTTCCCCTCCGGACGGAATCTACGAGCAGTACTTC
d_call: NA; v_call: TRBV5-6; j_call: TRBJ2-3; clone_size: few; cdr3_aa: CASSLGSNSADTQYF; cdr3_nt: TGTGCCAGCAGCTTGGGGTCTAATAGTGCAGATACGCAGTATTTT
d_call: NA; v_call: TRBV5-1; j_call: TRBJ2-7; clone_size: NA; cdr3_aa: CASSLKQTSSYEQYF; cdr3_nt: TGCGCCAGCAGCTTGAAACAGACAAGCTCCTACGAGCAGTACTTC
d_call: TRBD1; v_call: TRBV7-2; j_call: TRBJ2-5; clone_size: NA; cdr3_aa: CASSYGTESRETQYF; cdr3_nt: TGTGCCAGCAGCTACGGGACAGAGAGCCGGGAGACCCAGTACTTC
d_call: NA; v_call: TRBV7-8; j_call: TRBJ2-2; clone_size: NA; cdr3_aa: CASSSSGYTGELFF; cdr3_nt: TGTGCCAGCAGCTCCAGCGGGTACACCGGGGAGCTGTTTTTT
d_call: TRBD2; v_call: TRBV7-9; j_call: TRBJ2-1; clone_size: NA; cdr3_aa: CASDHGASGELPFYEQFF; cdr3_nt: TGTGCCAGCGACCATGGGGCTAGCGGGGAGCTGCCTTTTTATGAGCAGTTCTTC
d_call: TRBD1; v_call: TRBV5-4; j_call: TRBJ2-2; clone_size: NA; cdr3_aa: CASSRGGTGDTGELFF; cdr3_nt: TGTGCCAGCAGCAGGGGCGGGACAGGGGACACCGGGGAGCTGTTTTTT
d_call: TRBD2; v_call: TRBV20-1; j_call: TRBJ2-5; clone_size: NA; cdr3_aa: CSASLAETQYF; cdr3_nt: TGCAGTGCGTCACTAGCGGAGACCCAGTACTTC
d_call: NA; v_call: TRBV10-3; j_call: TRBJ2-7; clone_size: NA; cdr3_aa: CAISESIYEQYF; cdr3_nt: TGTGCCATCAGTGAGTCGATCTACGAGCAGTACTTC
d_call: TRBD2; v_call: TRBV4-3; j_call: TRBJ2-7; clone_size: few; cdr3_aa: CASTKSPGGSYEQYF; cdr3_nt: TGCGCCAGCACTAAAAGTCCGGGAGGGTCCTACGAGCAGTACTTC
d_call: NA; v_call: TRBV5-5; j_call: TRBJ2-7; clone_size: NA; cdr3_aa: CASSQDARDYEQYF; cdr3_nt: TGCGCCAGCAGCCAAGACGCCAGGGACTACGAGCAGTACTTC
d_call: TRBD1; v_call: TRBV5-5; j_call: TRBJ1-4; clone_size: NA; cdr3_aa: CASRSPGQGDEKLFF; cdr3_nt: TGTGCCAGCAGGTCGCCGGGACAGGGGGATGAAAAACTGTTTTTT
d_call: NA; v_call: TRBV6-6; j_call: TRBJ2-1; clone_size: NA; cdr3_aa: CASSYGAGRYNEQFF; cdr3_nt: TGTGCCAGCAGTTACGGGGCGGGGCGCTACAATGAGCAGTTCTTC
d_call: NA; v_call: TRBV30; j_call: TRBJ2-3; clone_size: NA; cdr3_aa: CAWSVRPGRDTQYF; cdr3_nt: TGTGCCTGGAGTGTACGGCCCGGGCGGGATACGCAGTATTTT
d_call: NA; v_call: TRBV27; j_call: TRBJ2-2; clone_size: NA; cdr3_aa: CASSLVRSTGGELFF; cdr3_nt: TGTGCCAGCAGTTTAGTCAGGAGCACTGGCGGGGAGCTGTTTTTT
d_call: TRBD1; v_call: TRBV9; j_call: TRBJ2-7; clone_size: NA; cdr3_aa: CASSPRTGVPEQYF; cdr3_nt: TGTGCCAGCAGCCCCCGGACAGGGGTCCCCGAGCAGTACTTC
d_call: NA; v_call: TRBV2; j_call: TRBJ1-2; clone_size: few; cdr3_aa: CASSLDRGLGYTF; cdr3_nt: TGTGCCAGCAGCTTAGACCGGGGGCTGGGCTACACCTTC
d_call: TRBD1; v_call: TRBV18; j_call: TRBJ1-5; clone_size: few; cdr3_aa: CASSSDRGQPQHF; cdr3_nt: TGTGCCAGCTCATCCGACAGGGGACAGCCCCAGCATTTT
d_call: NA; v_call: TRBV27; j_call: TRBJ2-3; clone_size: NA; cdr3_aa: CASSFYRGAADTQYF; cdr3_nt: TGTGCCAGCAGTTTCTACCGGGGGGCGGCAGATACGCAGTATTTT
d_call: NA; v_call: TRBV7-9; j_call: TRBJ1-1; clone_size: once; cdr3_aa: CASTGGTEAFF; cdr3_nt: TGTGCCAGCACGGGGGGTACTGAAGCTTTCTTT
d_call: NA; v_call: TRBV13; j_call: TRBJ1-5; clone_size: NA; cdr3_aa: CASSLSTEGNQPQHF; cdr3_nt: TGTGCCAGCAGCTTAAGTACGGAAGGCAATCAGCCCCAGCATTTT
d_call: TRBD1; v_call: TRBV29-1; j_call: TRBJ2-4; clone_size: NA; cdr3_aa: CSARDRRMKNIQYF; cdr3_nt: TGCAGCGCTAGGGACAGGAGAATGAAAAACATTCAGTACTTC
d_call: NA; v_call: TRBV30; j_call: TRBJ2-2; clone_size: NA; cdr3_aa: CAWLKQRRANTGELFF; cdr3_nt: TGTGCCTGGTTGAAACAGCGTCGAGCGAACACCGGGGAGCTGTTTTTT
d_call: TRBD1; v_call: TRBV7-8; j_call: TRBJ2-7; clone_size: NA; cdr3_aa: CASSLTGQGAGEQYF; cdr3_nt: TGTGCCAGCAGCTTAACCGGACAGGGGGCTGGTGAGCAGTACTTC
d_call: NA; v_call: TRBV7-2; j_call: TRBJ2-7; clone_size: NA; cdr3_aa: CASSLAGGGQGYEQYF; cdr3_nt: TGTGCCAGCAGCTTAGCGGGGGGAGGCCAGGGGTACGAGCAGTACTTC
d_call: TRBD2; v_call: TRBV11-2; j_call: TRBJ2-5; clone_size: NA; cdr3_aa: CASSLLKGGSRETQYF; cdr3_nt: TGTGCCAGCAGCCTTCTAAAGGGAGGGTCAAGAGAGACCCAGTACTTC
d_call: NA; v_call: TRBV27; j_call: TRBJ1-2; clone_size: NA; cdr3_aa: CASSLRAPNRDGYTF; cdr3_nt: TGTGCCAGCAGTTTAAGGGCACCAAACAGGGATGGCTACACCTTC
d_call: TRBD1; v_call: TRBV19; j_call: TRBJ1-5; clone_size: NA; cdr3_aa: CASSWDSHSNQPQHF; cdr3_nt: TGTGCCAGTAGTTGGGACAGCCATAGCAATCAGCCCCAGCATTTT
d_call: NA; v_call: TRBV27; j_call: TRBJ1-5; clone_size: NA; cdr3_aa: CASSLVGQSNQPQHF; cdr3_nt: TGTGCCAGCAGTTTAGTCGGACAGTCTAATCAGCCCCAGCATTTT
d_call: TRBD1; v_call: TRBV9; j_call: TRBJ2-3; clone_size: NA; cdr3_aa: CASSPQGKSTDTQYF; cdr3_nt: TGTGCCAGCAGCCCACAGGGGAAGAGTACAGATACGCAGTATTTT
d_call: TRBD2; v_call: TRBV5-1; j_call: TRBJ2-4; clone_size: NA; cdr3_aa: CASTIAGENIQYF; cdr3_nt: TGCGCCAGCACAATAGCGGGAGAAAACATTCAGTACTTC
d_call: TRBD2; v_call: TRBV7-9; j_call: TRBJ2-7; clone_size: NA; cdr3_aa: CATRGEGSYYEQYF; cdr3_nt: TGTGCCACCCGCGGGGAGGGGTCTTACTACGAGCAGTACTTC
d_call: NA; v_call: TRBV11-2; j_call: TRBJ1-3; clone_size: NA; cdr3_aa: CASSLEGNTIYF; cdr3_nt: TGTGCCAGCAGTTTAGAAGGAAACACCATATATTTT
d_call: NA; v_call: TRBV19; j_call: TRBJ1-2; clone_size: NA; cdr3_aa: CASKVLDPADYGYTF; cdr3_nt: TGTGCCAGTAAAGTCCTTGATCCGGCCGACTATGGCTACACCTTC
d_call: NA; v_call: TRBV25-1; j_call: TRBJ2-1; clone_size: NA; cdr3_aa: CASWIAGLYNEQFF; cdr3_nt: TGTGCCAGCTGGATTGCGGGGCTATACAATGAGCAGTTCTTC
d_call: NA; v_call: TRBV19; j_call: TRBJ2-1; clone_size: NA; cdr3_aa: CASSIGTDNEQFF; cdr3_nt: TGTGCCAGTAGTATAGGGACAGACAATGAGCAGTTCTTC
d_call: NA; v_call: TRBV7-2; j_call: TRBJ2-7; clone_size: NA; cdr3_aa: CASSLDRGYYEQYF; cdr3_nt: TGTGCCAGCAGCTTAGACCGGGGATACTACGAGCAGTACTTC
d_call: TRBD1; v_call: TRBV13; j_call: TRBJ1-2; clone_size: NA; cdr3_aa: CASSLGGSDRGDYGYTF; cdr3_nt: TGTGCCAGCAGCTTAGGAGGTTCGGACAGGGGAGACTATGGCTACACCTTC